This T cell receptor (beta chain) was found in a study of PD-L1 blockade in urothelial cancer. The overall study: The study started patients on atezolizumab around 2014, giving 1,200 mg intravenously every 3 weeks. Blood was analyzed 3 weeks (second dose) and 6 weeks after treatment start. About 90% of the roughly 29 patients were men with bladder-origin urothelial cancer.

This CDR3 region has 15 residues. The V gene's germline CDR1 is SGHDT and CDR2 YYEEEE. V lost 4 bases to trimming and J lost 7 bases, with 15 bases between them. The protocol was immunoSEQ multiplex PCR, while the TCRdb copy is restricted to in-frame clones and leaves out a portion. The table lists 20,000 to 30,000 clones, about 86% of them singletons. This sequence originates from a man aged 60 to 75 with urothelial cancer. The chain recombines TRBV5-6 with TRBJ1-6; a possible D gene is TRBD1 (5 bases). This sample comprised PBMCs, obtained around atezolizumab (anti-PD-L1) treatment. CDR3 nucleotide sequence: TGTGCCAGCAGCGTCGGGAGGGGCCAGAATTCACCCCTCCACTTT. This encodes CASSVGRGQNSPLHF.